This T cell receptor beta chain is drawn from a study of shared clonotypes between healthy human individuals. Study information: Three plates each covered CD4 naive and memory; CD8 naive two, CD8 memory one. Study-level results: A handful of donors shared approximately 5% of their naive CD4 clonotypes.

The deep-level immunoSEQ assay was used. Assay used: immunoSEQ multiplex PCR; TCRdb lists only in-frame clones, some missing. The table has about 2.4 million clones, 93% seen once. Turning to this clone: The antigen remains undetermined.

CDR1 is MDHEN, CDR2 SYDVKM, per germline. V lost 5 bases and J lost 1; bases outside the gene matches: 12. There are 17 residues in the CDR3. The V and J genes are TRBV28 and TRBJ2-7; TRBD2 aligns across 9 bases. The receptor was derived from a man younger than 30 in good health. Some clones in this sample may be carry-over from other donors' samples. Sequencing was carried out using naive CD4+ T cells from PBMCs. Subset in this sample: CD45RA+ positively selected. The CDR3 here is CASSRQVEAGGSYEQYF. CDR3 coding DNA: TGTGCCAGCAGTCGCCAGGTGGAAGCGGGGGGATCCTACGAGCAGTACTTC.